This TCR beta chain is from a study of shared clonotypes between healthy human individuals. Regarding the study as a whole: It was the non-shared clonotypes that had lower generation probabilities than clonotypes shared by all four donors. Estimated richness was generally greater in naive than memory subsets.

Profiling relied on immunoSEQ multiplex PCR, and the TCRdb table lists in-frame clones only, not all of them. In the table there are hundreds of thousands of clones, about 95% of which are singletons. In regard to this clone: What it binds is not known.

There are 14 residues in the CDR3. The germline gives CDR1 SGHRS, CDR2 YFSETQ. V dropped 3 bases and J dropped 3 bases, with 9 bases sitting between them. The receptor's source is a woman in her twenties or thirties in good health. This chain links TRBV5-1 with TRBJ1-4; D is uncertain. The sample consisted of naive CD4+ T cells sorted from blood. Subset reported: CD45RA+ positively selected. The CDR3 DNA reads TGCGCCAGCAGCTGGGGAGGCGCTAATGAAAAACTGTTTTTT. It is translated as CASSWGGANEKLFF.